A selection of T cell receptor beta chains follows, all from one sample in a study of T-cell reconstitution after alpha-beta-depleted transplantation in children. TCRdb used MiXCR to reprocess the PCR reads, holding one entry per CDR3 protein. There are about 210,000 distinct CDR3 sequences in the sample; roughly 15% occur only once, and around 44% lies in the top ten. This sample comprised PBMCs, mostly from graft donor cells, obtained 360 days after TCRalphabeta/CD19-depleted stem cell transplant. These TCRs come from a male patient aged 2-15 years who had a stem cell transplant for acute lymphoblastic leukemia, so the T cells may come from the graft donor. CDR3s include the opening cysteine and the closing phenylalanine or tryptophan.

V: TRBV4-1; CDR3: CASSQGTRVDTEAFF
V: TRBV6-2/TRBV6-3; CDR3: CASMITPGVTEAFF
V: TRBV12-3/TRBV12-4; CDR3: CASSRTGTDYEQYF
V: TRBV13; CDR3: CASSLTGGYEQYF
V: TRBV13; CDR3: CASRGTSVTDTQYF
V: TRBV15; CDR3: CATSRDNQETQYF
V: TRBV7-6; CDR3: CASSLTGESVNEQFF
V: TRBV7-6; CDR3: CASSLVRNTGELFF
V: TRBV5-1; CDR3: CASSLGLADWQETQYF
V: TRBV28; CDR3: CASSLNPGQNTEAFF
V: TRBV7-2; CDR3: CASSLVLAGSYEQYF
V: TRBV6-2/TRBV6-3; CDR3: CASSYRDTGTNTEAFF
V: TRBV6-1; CDR3: CASRAGGEHNEQFF
V: TRBV5-1; CDR3: CASSHGPSPMWETQYF
V: TRBV5-1; CDR3: CASSLAPGPTAGNTIYF
V: TRBV13; CDR3: CASSLMGARGSYEQYF
V: TRBV5-1; CDR3: CASSIQAVTYEQYF
V: TRBV20-1; CDR3: CSARDRVMTAYNQPQHF
V: TRBV10-3; CDR3: CAISGTDYEQYF
V: TRBV20-1; CDR3: CSASNVQVQETQYF
V: TRBV27; CDR3: CASSSRGQGVYEQYF
V: TRBV6-2/TRBV6-3; CDR3: CASSYRPLYNEQFF
V: TRBV11-2; CDR3: CASSSLGHNSGNTIYF
V: TRBV9; CDR3: CASSAGQGEQFF
V: TRBV11-2; CDR3: CASSSSGGGGELFF
V: TRBV5-1; CDR3: CASSLVRLQGMLREQYF